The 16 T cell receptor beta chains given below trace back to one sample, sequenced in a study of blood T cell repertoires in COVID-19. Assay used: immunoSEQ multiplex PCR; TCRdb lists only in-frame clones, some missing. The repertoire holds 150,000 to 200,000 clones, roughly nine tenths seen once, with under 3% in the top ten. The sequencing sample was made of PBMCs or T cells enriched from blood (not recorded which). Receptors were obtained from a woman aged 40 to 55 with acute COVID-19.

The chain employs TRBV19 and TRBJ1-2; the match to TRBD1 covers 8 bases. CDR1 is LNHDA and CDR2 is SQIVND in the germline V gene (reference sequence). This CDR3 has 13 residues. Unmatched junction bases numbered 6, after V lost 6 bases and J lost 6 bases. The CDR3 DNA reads TGTGCCAGTAGACAACAGGGGGAACATGGCTACACCTTC. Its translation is CASRQQGEHGYTF.

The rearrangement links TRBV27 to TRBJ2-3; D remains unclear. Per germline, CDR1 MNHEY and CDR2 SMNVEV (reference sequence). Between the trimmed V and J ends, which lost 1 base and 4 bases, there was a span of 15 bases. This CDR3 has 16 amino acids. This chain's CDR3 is CASSLYGSGSSDTQYF. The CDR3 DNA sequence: TGTGCCAGCAGTTTATATGGCTCAGGAAGTTCAGATACGCAGTATTTT.

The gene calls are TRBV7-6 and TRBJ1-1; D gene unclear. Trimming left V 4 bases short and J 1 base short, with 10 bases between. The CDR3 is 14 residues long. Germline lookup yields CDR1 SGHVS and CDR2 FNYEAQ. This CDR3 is CASSSTRGNTEAFF. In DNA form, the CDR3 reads TGTGCCAGCAGCTCGACCCGGGGGAACACTGAAGCTTTCTTT.

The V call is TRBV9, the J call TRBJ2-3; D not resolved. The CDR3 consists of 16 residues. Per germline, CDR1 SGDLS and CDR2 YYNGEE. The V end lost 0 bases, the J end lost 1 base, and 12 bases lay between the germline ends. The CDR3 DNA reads TGTGCCAGCAGCGTAGCTTACGGAGCAGGCACAGATACGCAGTATTTT. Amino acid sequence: CASSVAYGAGTDTQYF.

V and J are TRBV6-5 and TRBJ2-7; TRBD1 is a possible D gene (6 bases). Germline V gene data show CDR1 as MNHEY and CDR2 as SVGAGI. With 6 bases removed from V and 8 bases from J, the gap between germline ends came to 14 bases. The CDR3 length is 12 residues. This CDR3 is CASRKTGQKQYF. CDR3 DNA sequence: TGTGCCAGCAGGAAGACAGGTCAGAAGCAGTACTTC.

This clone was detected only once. CDR3 region: CAWSGTGTIYGYTF. The CDR3 nucleotides are TGTGCCTGGAGCGGGACAGGAACTATCTATGGCTACACCTTC. The chain combines TRBV30 with TRBJ1-2; 8 bases are a match to TRBD1. The germline V gene has CDR1 GTSNPN and CDR2 SVGIG (reference sequence). The CDR3 is 14 residues long. V trimming: 3 bases; J trimming: 4 bases; junction bases outside the gene matches: 7.

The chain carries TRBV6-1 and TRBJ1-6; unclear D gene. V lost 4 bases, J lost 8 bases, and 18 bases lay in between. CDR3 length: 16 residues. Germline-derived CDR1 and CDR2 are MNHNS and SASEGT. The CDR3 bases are TGTGCCAGCAGTGGATTTATTGGCAGTGCCTATTCACCCCTCCACTTT. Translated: CASSGFIGSAYSPLHF.

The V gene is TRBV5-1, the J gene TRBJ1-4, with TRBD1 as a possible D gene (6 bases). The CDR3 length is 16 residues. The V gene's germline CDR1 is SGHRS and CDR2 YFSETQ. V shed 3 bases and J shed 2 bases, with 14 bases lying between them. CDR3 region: CASSSQGLGTNEKLFF. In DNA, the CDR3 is TGCGCCAGCAGCTCACAGGGTTTGGGCACTAATGAAAAACTGTTTTTT.

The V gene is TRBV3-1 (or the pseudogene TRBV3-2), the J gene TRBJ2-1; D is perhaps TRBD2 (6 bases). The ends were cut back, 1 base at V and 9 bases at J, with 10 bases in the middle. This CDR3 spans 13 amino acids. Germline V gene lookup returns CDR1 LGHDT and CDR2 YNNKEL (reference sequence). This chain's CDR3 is CASSQGRGSEQFF. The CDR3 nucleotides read TGTGCCAGCAGCCAAGGGAGGGGCAGTGAGCAGTTCTTC.

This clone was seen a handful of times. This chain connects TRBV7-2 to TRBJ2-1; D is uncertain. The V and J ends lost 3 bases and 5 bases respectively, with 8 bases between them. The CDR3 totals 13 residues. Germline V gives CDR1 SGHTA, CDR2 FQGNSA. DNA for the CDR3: TGTGCCAGCAGCTTTCGACTCGACAATGAGCAGTTCTTC. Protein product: CASSFRLDNEQFF. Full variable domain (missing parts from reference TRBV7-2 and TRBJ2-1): GAGVSQSPSNKVTEKGKDVELRCDPISGHTALYWYRQSLGQGLEFLIYFQGNSAPDKSGLPSDRFSAERTGGSVSTLTIQRTQQEDSAVYLCASSFRLDNEQFFGPGTRLTVL.

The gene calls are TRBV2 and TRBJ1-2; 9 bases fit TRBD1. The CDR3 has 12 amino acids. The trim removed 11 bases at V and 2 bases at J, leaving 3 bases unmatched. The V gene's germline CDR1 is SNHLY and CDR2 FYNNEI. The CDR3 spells CADGQGNYGYTF. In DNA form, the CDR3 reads TGTGCCGACGGACAGGGGAACTATGGCTACACCTTC.

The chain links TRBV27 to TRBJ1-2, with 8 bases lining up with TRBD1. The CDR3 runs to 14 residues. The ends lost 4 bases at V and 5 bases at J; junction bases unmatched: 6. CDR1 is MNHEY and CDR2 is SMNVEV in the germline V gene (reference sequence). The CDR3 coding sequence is TGTGCCAGCAGTTCCCGGACAGGGCGATATGGCTACACCTTC. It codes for CASSSRTGRYGYTF.

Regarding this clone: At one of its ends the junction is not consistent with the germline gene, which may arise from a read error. CDR3 in DNA: TGTGCTAGCAGCTTAGCCCGGGACAGGGGGCGCTCTGGGGCCAACGTCCTGACTTTC. It translates to CASSLARDRGRSGANVLTF. The J gene is TRBJ2-6, the V gene TRBV7-7; 12 nucleotides align to TRBD1. Germline V gene lookup returns CDR1 SSHAT and CDR2 FNYEAQ (reference sequence). This CDR3 comprises 19 residues.

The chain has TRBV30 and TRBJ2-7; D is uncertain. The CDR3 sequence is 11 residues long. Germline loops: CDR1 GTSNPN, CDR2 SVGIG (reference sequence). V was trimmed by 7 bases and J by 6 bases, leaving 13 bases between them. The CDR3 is CAFLWAGEQYF. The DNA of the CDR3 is TGTGCCTTCCTTTGGGCCGGCGAGCAGTACTTC.

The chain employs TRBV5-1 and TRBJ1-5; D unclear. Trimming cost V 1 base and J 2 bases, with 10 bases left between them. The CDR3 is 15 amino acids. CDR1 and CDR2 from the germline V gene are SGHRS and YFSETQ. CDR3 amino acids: CASSLRGGGNQPQHF. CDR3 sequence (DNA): TGCGCCAGCAGCTTGCGAGGAGGCGGCAATCAGCCCCAGCATTTT.

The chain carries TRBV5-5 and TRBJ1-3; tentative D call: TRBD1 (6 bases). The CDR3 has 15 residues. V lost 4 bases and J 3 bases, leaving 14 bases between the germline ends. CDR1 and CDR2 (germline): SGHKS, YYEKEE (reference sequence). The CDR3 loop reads CASSREQGFGNTIYF. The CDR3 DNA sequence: TGTGCCAGCAGCAGAGAACAGGGTTTTGGAAACACCATATATTTT.